The entry that follows covers one T cell receptor (beta chain) sequence. The CDR3 is made up of 15 amino acids. Trimming left V 3 bases short and J 3 bases short, with 11 bases between. Per germline, CDR1 SNHLY and CDR2 FYNNEI. This sample was included in a study of T cells in Graves' hyperthyroidism and ophthalmopathy. Study-level information: Once the initial diagnosis was made, peripheral blood was obtained before any treatment.

Absence of ophthalmopathy progression within 18 months defined stable Graves' hyperthyroidism. Recently diagnosed hyperthyroidism of less than 2 months' duration affected patients aged 18 to 65. Uncontrolled infection, other autoimmune disease, pregnancy or lactation barred patients from enrollment. RNA transcripts were the template for amplifying TCR beta CDR3 regions. The HTBI set primed first-round TCR CDR3 RT-PCR. TCRdb re-called the multiplex PCR reads through MiXCR, storing one row per CDR3 protein. The sample includes about 680,000 distinct CDR3 sequences, roughly a third of them seen just once.

Sequenced sample: blood. This TCR was recovered from a woman aged 40 to 50 with Graves' hyperthyroidism. The chain joins TRBV2 to TRBJ1-4, with a weak D call TRBD1 (5 bases). This CDR3 is CASSEGRESNEKLFF. DNA of the CDR3: TGTGCCAGCAGTGAGGGCAGGGAGTCTAATGAAAAACTGTTTTTT.